The 12 T cell receptor beta chains in this list originate from one sample, sequenced in a study of early T cells in non-severe SARS-CoV-2 infection. One entry per CDR3 protein, called by TCRdb with MiXCR from the 5' RACE reads. This sample has under 85,000 distinct CDR3 sequences; 9.5% to 15% occur once, and the top ten carry about 14%. The sequences come from whole blood, collected at baseline. The receptors were gathered from an adult who was a healthcare worker with PCR-confirmed SARS-CoV-2 infection or an uninfected control (not recorded which). The donor label of this sample is uncertain.

This clonotype was recorded at least ten times. This chain uses TRBV5-5 with TRBJ2-1; a possible D gene is TRBD2 (5 bases). The V gene lost 3 bases and the J gene lost 8 bases, with 15 bases spanning the gap. The CDR3 runs to 14 residues. Germline V lookup: CDR1 SGHKS, CDR2 YYEKEE (reference sequence). CDR3 coding DNA: TGTGCCAGCAGCTCCCGGGATAACATCTATGAGCAGTTCTTC. This sequence encodes CASSSRDNIYEQFF.

The rearrangement links TRBV10-2 to TRBJ1-2; D perhaps matches TRBD1 (5 bases). The CDR3 consists of 11 residues. The V end lost 10 bases, the J end lost 8 bases, and 14 bases lay between the germline ends. Germline CDR1 is WSHSY and CDR2 is SAAADI. The CDR3 loop is CATLGAGGYTF. The CDR3 DNA reads TGCGCCACCCTCGGGGCGGGCGGCTACACCTTC.

In this sample, this clonotype turned up many times. The chain combines TRBV19 with TRBJ2-7; 7 bases fit TRBD2. CDR1 is LNHDA, CDR2 SQIVND, per germline (reference sequence). This CDR3 region has 15 residues. V dropped 1 base and J dropped 2; count of bases not matched to a gene: 5. The DNA for the CDR3 is TGTGCCAGTAGTATAGGATCTAGCGGCACCTACGAGCAGTACTTC. Its protein product is CASSIGSSGTYEQYF.

This clonotype was counted ten times or more. The chain combines TRBV4-1 with TRBJ2-7; unclear D gene. V was shortened by 4 bases and J by 6 bases, with 16 bases between the two germline ends. CDR1 MGHRA and CDR2 YSYEKL come from the germline V gene. The CDR3 sequence is 14 residues long. The CDR3 spells CASSPEGIFSEQYF. DNA of the CDR3: TGCGCCAGCAGCCCTGAAGGGATTTTTAGCGAGCAGTACTTC.

The V gene is TRBV7-3, the J gene TRBJ2-2, with 14 bases aligning to TRBD2. The CDR3 spans 18 residues. J was trimmed by 4 bases and V by 5 bases; bases with no gene match: 9. Germline values: CDR1 SGHTA, CDR2 FQGTGA. In DNA form, the CDR3 reads TGTGCCAGCAGCCCCCCGGGACTAGCGGGAGCGGGCACCGGGGAGCTGTTTTTT. Its protein product is CASSPPGLAGAGTGELFF.

This clonotype has just a few counts. The chain joins TRBV20-1 to TRBJ2-5; 8 bases agree with TRBD1. This CDR3 has 14 amino acids. V was pared by 6 bases and J by 5 bases, with 11 bases of the junction left unmatched. Germline lookup yields CDR1 DFQATT and CDR2 SNEGSKA (reference sequence). The CDR3 bases are TGCAGTGCCTACTCGAGACAGGGGTTGGAGACCCAGTACTTC. Its protein is CSAYSRQGLETQYF.

In this sample, this clonotype turned up a few times. The V gene is TRBV4-1, the J gene TRBJ2-7; D may be TRBD1 or TRBD2 (5 bases each). The V end was cut by 10 bases, the J end by 7 bases, with 14 bases between. CDR3 length equals 11 residues. CDR1 MGHRA and CDR2 YSYEKL come from the germline V gene. In nucleotides, the CDR3 is TGCGCCATCCTTTGGGGGAGAGAGCAGTACTTC. This sequence encodes CAILWGREQYF.

This chain uses TRBV5-1 with TRBJ2-7; 7 nucleotides match TRBD2. V lost 0 bases to trimming and J lost 5 bases; unmatched junction nucleotides: 14. The CDR3 covers 17 residues. Germline V gene data show CDR1 as SGHRS and CDR2 as YFSETQ. CDR3 amino acids: CASSLVAIAGVFNEQYF. The CDR3 DNA follows: TGCGCCAGCAGCTTGGTGGCGATTGCGGGAGTGTTCAACGAGCAGTACTTC. The whole variable domain, remainder taken from reference TRBV5-1 and TRBJ2-7, is KAGVTQTPRYLIKTRGQQVTLSCSPISGHRSVSWYQQTPGQGLQFLFEYFSETQRNKGNFPGRFSGRQFSNSRSEMNVSTLELGDSALYLCASSLVAIAGVFNEQYFGPGTRLTVT.

This clonotype was seen at least ten times. The V gene is TRBV12-3 or TRBV12-4, the J gene TRBJ1-1; the match to TRBD1 covers 7 bases. J gave up 1 base and V 5 bases, and 4 bases lay outside the gene matches. The CDR3 has 14 residues. The CDR3 sequence: CASSERGRNTEAFF. CDR3 sequence (DNA): TGTGCCAGCAGTGAGAGGGGGCGGAACACTGAAGCTTTCTTT.

This clonotype appeared many times. The chain recombines TRBV2 with TRBJ2-7; perhaps TRBD2 as D (7 bases). The germline V and J ends were trimmed by 6 bases and 0 bases, with 18 bases remaining between them. The CDR3 totals 16 residues. In germline, CDR1 is SNHLY, CDR2 FYNNEI. The CDR3 protein is CASRDLRGTISYEQYF. The CDR3 coding sequence is TGTGCCAGCAGGGATCTAAGGGGGACTATCTCCTACGAGCAGTACTTC.

This clonotype was counted ten times or more. The gene calls are TRBV7-9 and TRBJ2-6, with D uncertain. V dropped 5 bases and J dropped 0 bases, with 8 bases sitting between them. CDR1 is SEHNR, CDR2 FQNEAQ, per germline (reference sequence). The CDR3 totals 15 residues. CDR3 residues: CASSKYSSGANVLTF. For the CDR3, the DNA is TGTGCCAGCAGCAAATACAGCTCTGGGGCCAACGTCCTGACTTTC.

This clonotype came up a few times. The chain is built from TRBV27 and TRBJ2-7; D possibly uses TRBD1 or TRBD2 (5 bases each). V lost 3 bases and J 2 bases, leaving 17 bases between the germline ends. The CDR3 has 16 residues. Germline values: CDR1 MNHEY, CDR2 SMNVEV (reference sequence). Here the CDR3 DNA reads TGTGCCAGCAGTTTGCGGCTGGGACGGCAAGCCTACGAGCAGTACTTC. It translates to CASSLRLGRQAYEQYF.